The rows below give T cell receptor beta chains drawn from one sample of a study of blood T cell repertoires in COVID-19. Sequencing used immunoSEQ multiplex PCR; TCRdb keeps in-frame clones, though not all of them. The sample includes roughly 90,000 clones, about 88% of them seen just once. Sequenced: peripheral blood. The receptors shown here come from a man aged 35 to 55 with acute or convalescent COVID-19. Each CDR3 is given with its conserved first and last residue. D genes are given only for firm matches. Clone size, where shown, is once, few, many, or a class for clones that have expanded.

TRBJ1-6 | NA | NA | TRBV13 | CASSLPGVNSPLHF | TGTGCCAGCAGCTTACCTGGAGTAAATTCACCCCTCCACTTT
TRBJ1-1 | NA | NA | TRBV7-9 | CASSLGQVNTEAFF | TGTGCCAGCAGCTTAGGACAGGTGAACACTGAAGCTTTCTTT
TRBJ1-1 | NA | NA | TRBV6-1 | CASSESGRGTEAFF | TGTGCCAGCAGTGAGTCAGGGCGGGGAACTGAAGCTTTCTTT
TRBJ2-1 | NA | NA | TRBV19 | CASSRTGGSSYNEQFF | TGTGCCAGTAGTCGAACAGGCGGTAGCTCCTACAATGAGCAGTTCTTC
TRBJ2-1 | NA | TRBD2 | TRBV6-4 | CASSAGRNNEQFF | TGTGCCAGCTCAGCGGGGCGGAACAATGAGCAGTTCTTC
TRBJ2-7 | once | NA | TRBV27 | CASGGGGGWQDEQYF | TGTGCCAGTGGGGGAGGAGGGGGCTGGCAGGACGAGCAGTACTTC
TRBJ1-3 | NA | NA | TRBV30 | CAWSLPRGASSGNTIYF | TGTGCCTGGAGTCTCCCACGGGGAGCGAGCTCTGGAAACACCATATATTTT
TRBJ1-6 | NA | NA | TRBV27 | CASSLSGGNNSPLHF | TGTGCCAGCAGTTTATCAGGGGGAAATAATTCACCCCTCCACTTT
TRBJ1-1 | NA | TRBD1 | TRBV10-1 | CASSRQGARWTEAFF | TGCGCCAGCAGCAGACAGGGGGCGCGATGGACTGAAGCTTTCTTT
TRBJ2-2 | NA | TRBD1 | TRBV18 | CASSPRDRGPNTGELFF | TGTGCCAGCTCACCCCGGGACAGGGGGCCGAACACCGGGGAGCTGTTTTTT
TRBJ1-1 | NA | NA | TRBV11-3 | CASSPPGSGELYTEAFF | TGTGCCAGCAGCCCCCCTGGTTCAGGGGAATTGTACACTGAAGCTTTCTTT
TRBJ1-2 | few | NA | TRBV12-5 | CASGGLINYGYTF | TGTGCTAGTGGTGGACTGATTAACTATGGCTACACCTTC
TRBJ1-1 | NA | TRBD1 | TRBV7-8 | CASSLARQGLNTEAFF | TGTGCCAGCAGCTTAGCGCGACAGGGACTTAACACTGAAGCTTTCTTT
TRBJ2-7 | NA | NA | TRBV5-6 | CASSLGQGRKIYEQYF | TGTGCCAGCAGCCTGGGCCAGGGCAGAAAAATTTACGAGCAGTACTTC
TRBJ2-3 | NA | NA | TRBV6-2/TRBV6-3 | CASSRRSGGDTQYF | TGTGCCAGCAGTCGCCGTTCTGGCGGAGATACGCAGTATTTT
TRBJ2-1 | NA | NA | TRBV19 | CASSMTAYNEQFF | TGTGCCAGTAGTATGACTGCCTACAATGAGCAGTTCTTC
TRBJ1-1 | NA | NA | TRBV3-1/TRBV3-2 | CASSQDPRGEAFF | TGTGCCAGCAGCCAAGACCCCAGGGGTGAAGCTTTCTTT
TRBJ1-3 | NA | NA | TRBV6-5 | CASSVSSGNTIYF | TGTGCCAGCAGCGTGAGCTCTGGAAACACCATATATTTT
TRBJ2-1 | NA | TRBD2 | TRBV2 | CASSEGRGSSYNEQFF | TGTGCCAGCAGTGAGGGGCGGGGGAGCTCCTACAATGAGCAGTTCTTC
TRBJ2-3 | few | TRBD1 | TRBV20-1 | CSASAGTGPFF | TGCAGTGCTAGCGCCGGGACAGGGCCCTTTTTT
TRBJ1-5 | NA | NA | TRBV21-1 | CASSKVGDRGQPQHF | TGTGCCAGCAGCAAAGTTGGGGACAGGGGACAGCCCCAGCATTTT
TRBJ2-5 | NA | NA | TRBV2 | CASSWDSRGEDQETQYF | TGTGCCAGCAGTTGGGACTCTCGCGGGGAGGACCAAGAGACCCAGTACTTC
TRBJ2-3 | NA | TRBD2 | TRBV7-2 | CASKRAGGTDTQYF | TGTGCCAGCAAGAGGGCGGGGGGAACAGATACGCAGTATTTT
TRBJ2-7 | NA | TRBD1 | TRBV7-2 | CASRLTGVAVKSSYEQYF | TGTGCCAGCAGACTAACAGGGGTCGCAGTCAAAAGCTCCTACGAGCAGTACTTC
TRBJ2-3 | NA | TRBD1 | TRBV11-2 | CASSSTRDRGRIDTQYF | TGTGCCAGCAGCTCCACAAGAGACAGGGGGCGTATAGATACGCAGTATTTT
TRBJ2-3 | NA | NA | TRBV7-2 | CASSSPSGSTDTQYF | TGTGCCAGCAGCTCCCCCAGCGGGAGCACAGATACGCAGTATTTT
TRBJ2-1 | NA | NA | TRBV4-1 | CASSQDRGGASNEQFF | TGCGCCAGCAGCCAAGATAGGGGGGGGGCTAGCAATGAGCAGTTCTTC
TRBJ1-1 | NA | TRBD1 | TRBV11-2 | CASSSFTGGFAEAFF | TGTGCCAGCAGCTCATTTACAGGGGGTTTCGCTGAAGCTTTCTTT
TRBJ1-2 | NA | NA | TRBV5-1 | CASSLAGKGDYGYTF | TGCGCCAGCAGCTTGGCCGGGAAGGGCGACTATGGCTACACCTTC
TRBJ1-1 | NA | NA | TRBV6-4 | CASSAEGGNTEAFF | TGTGCCAGCAGTGCAGAGGGAGGGAACACTGAAGCTTTCTTT
TRBJ2-4 | NA | NA | TRBV9 | CASSVEGKVKNIQYF | TGTGCCAGCAGCGTAGAGGGGAAGGTCAAAAACATTCAGTACTTC
TRBJ1-6 | NA | NA | TRBV6-1 | CASSEVGQLNSPLHF | TGTGCCAGCAGTGAAGTCGGACAGCTTAATTCACCCCTCCACTTT
TRBJ2-3 | NA | TRBD1 | TRBV19 | CASSIARTGSTDTQYF | TGTGCCAGTAGTATAGCCAGGACAGGGAGCACAGATACGCAGTATTTT
TRBJ1-3 | NA | NA | TRBV12-3/TRBV12-4 | CASSYTFRDTIYF | TGTGCCAGCAGTTATACATTCCGGGACACCATATATTTT
TRBJ1-1 | once | TRBD1 | TRBV12-3/TRBV12-4 | CASIRQGWTEAFF | TGTGCCAGCATTAGACAGGGCTGGACTGAAGCTTTCTTT
TRBJ1-5 | NA | NA | TRBV19 | CASSKAETANQPQHF | TGTGCCAGTAGTAAGGCCGAGACAGCAAATCAGCCCCAGCATTTT
TRBJ1-4 | NA | NA | TRBV20-1 | CSASDPGSLLGEKLFF | TGCAGTGCTAGTGACCCGGGTTCGCTTTTAGGAGAAAAACTGTTTTTT
TRBJ2-7 | NA | TRBD2 | TRBV18 | CASPVRGGVFYEQYF | TGTGCCAGCCCCGTACGGGGGGGAGTCTTCTACGAGCAGTACTTC
TRBJ1-1 | NA | NA | TRBV11-2 | CASSPVTGGMNTEAFF | TGTGCCAGCAGCCCAGTTACAGGCGGAATGAACACTGAAGCTTTCTTT
TRBJ2-5 | NA | TRBD2 | TRBV6-5 | CASSQLAGGETQYF | TGTGCCAGCAGTCAACTAGCGGGAGGTGAGACCCAGTACTTC
TRBJ1-2 | NA | TRBD1 | TRBV9 | CASSVAGTGVLYGYTF | TGTGCCAGCAGCGTGGCTGGGACAGGGGTCCTCTATGGCTACACCTTC
TRBJ1-2 | few | NA | TRBV7-9 | CASSLAEGYTF | TGTGCCAGCAGCTTAGCGGAGGGCTACACCTTC
TRBJ1-2 | NA | NA | TRBV10-3 | CATVGAPNYGYTF | TGTGCCACCGTAGGGGCCCCTAACTATGGCTACACCTTC
TRBJ2-4 | NA | TRBD2 | TRBV11-2 | CASSAIAGVGKNIQYF | TGTGCCAGCAGCGCAATAGCGGGAGTTGGCAAAAACATTCAGTACTTC
TRBJ2-7 | NA | TRBD1 | TRBV4-1 | CASSQDRWDRGYEQYF | TGCGCCAGCAGCCAAGATAGGTGGGACAGGGGCTACGAGCAGTACTTC
TRBJ2-1 | NA | NA | TRBV5-1 | CASSVRLTLGHNEQFF | TGCGCCAGCAGCGTACGACTAACTCTCGGGCACAATGAGCAGTTCTTC